This TCR beta chain is from a study of T cell repertoires in cytomegalovirus infection. Overall study context: CMV epitopes used comprised recently identified HLA-C-restricted ones and well-studied HLA-B-restricted ones. Signatures in public TCR beta sequences pointed to both CMV infection and matching HLA type. Study-level points and caveats: Identification of carriers of CMV plus the relevant HLA was performed using cumulative public TCR beta family frequency. It was HLA-C-restricted CMV-specific TCR beta clonotypes that dominated the response ex vivo.

TCRdb re-called the reads with MiXCR, one entry per CDR3 protein. The table includes roughly 730,000 distinct CDR3 sequences, around 30% detected once. Comment on this clonotype: Its antigen is as yet unknown.

The length of the CDR3 is 14 residues. Germline loops: CDR1 DFQATT, CDR2 SNEGSKA (reference sequence). Deletions cut 2 bases from V and 0 bases from J, with 8 bases between. The sequence was obtained from a human donor in good health (CMV status not recorded). Some clones in this sample may be carry-over from other donors' samples. The V call is TRBV20-1, the J call TRBJ1-5; D unresolved. This sample comprised cultured PBMCs, obtained from culture after CMV antigen stimulation. Here the CDR3 DNA reads TGCAGTGCTAGAAAGGCGGATAGCAATCAGCCCCAGCATTTT. The encoded protein is CSARKADSNQPQHF.